This entry describes one T cell receptor (beta chain). The antigen is undetermined. The data derive from a study of vaccination effects on CD4 cells after COVID-19. Sequencing followed a ViraFEST assay step that expanded antigen-specific CD4+ T cells with viral peptide pools. Subsequent to a culture period of less than twelve days, CD4+ T cells were isolated. Testing of the vaccine recipients showed negative nucleocapsid antibodies and no prior SARS-CoV-2 infection. Study findings and constraints: Clones from infection and from vaccination both contracted markedly late after vaccination.

The protocol was immunoSEQ multiplex PCR, while the TCRdb copy is restricted to in-frame clones and leaves out a portion. Among tens of thousands of clones, 75% to 85% were seen once, and the ten largest hold around 6%. CDR1 is SNHLY, CDR2 FYNNEI, per germline. V was shortened by 7 bases and J by 9 bases, with 16 bases between the two germline ends. The CDR3 contains 13 residues. The source was CD4+ T cells from PBMCs cultured with HCoV-OC43 spike peptides, collected before COVID-19 vaccination. This sample's subset: HCoV-OC43 spike overlapping peptide pool stimulation. The clonotype was recovered from a human donor who received a COVID-19 vaccine. The V call is TRBV2, the J call TRBJ2-1; possibly TRBD1 for D (6 bases). The CDR3 region is CASTPGFRGEQFF. The DNA of the CDR3 is TGTGCCAGCACTCCAGGGTTCAGGGGTGAGCAGTTCTTC.